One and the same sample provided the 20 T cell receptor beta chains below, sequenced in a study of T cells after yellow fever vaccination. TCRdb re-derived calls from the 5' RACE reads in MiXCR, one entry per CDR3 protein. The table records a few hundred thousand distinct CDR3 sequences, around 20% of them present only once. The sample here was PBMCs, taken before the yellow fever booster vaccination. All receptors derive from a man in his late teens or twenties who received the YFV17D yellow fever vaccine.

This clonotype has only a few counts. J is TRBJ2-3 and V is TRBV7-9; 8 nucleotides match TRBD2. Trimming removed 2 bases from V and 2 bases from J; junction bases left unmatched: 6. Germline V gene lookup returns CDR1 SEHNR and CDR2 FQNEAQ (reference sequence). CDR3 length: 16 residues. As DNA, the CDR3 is TGTGCCAGCAGCTTATTCGCGGGGGGAAACACAGATACGCAGTATTTT. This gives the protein CASSLFAGGNTDTQYF. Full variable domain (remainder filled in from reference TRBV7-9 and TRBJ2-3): DTGVSQNPRHKITKRGQNVTFRCDPISEHNRLYWYRQTLGQGPEFLTYFQNEAQLEKSRLLSDRFSAERPKGSFSTLEIQRTEQGDSAMYLCASSLFAGGNTDTQYFGPGTRLTVL.

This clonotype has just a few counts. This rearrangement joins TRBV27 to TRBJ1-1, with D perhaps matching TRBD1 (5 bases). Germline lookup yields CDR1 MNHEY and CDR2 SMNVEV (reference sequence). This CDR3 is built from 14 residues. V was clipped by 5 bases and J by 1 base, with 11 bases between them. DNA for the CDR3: TGTGCCAGCAGTCCCCTGACAGAGAACACTGAAGCTTTCTTT. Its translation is CASSPLTENTEAFF.

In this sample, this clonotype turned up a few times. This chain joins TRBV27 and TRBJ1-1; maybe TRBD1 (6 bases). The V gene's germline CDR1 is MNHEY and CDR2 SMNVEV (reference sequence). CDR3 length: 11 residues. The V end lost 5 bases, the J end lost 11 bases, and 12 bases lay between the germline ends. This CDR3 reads CASSSSGVAFF. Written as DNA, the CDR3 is TGTGCCAGCAGTAGTTCAGGGGTGGCTTTCTTT.

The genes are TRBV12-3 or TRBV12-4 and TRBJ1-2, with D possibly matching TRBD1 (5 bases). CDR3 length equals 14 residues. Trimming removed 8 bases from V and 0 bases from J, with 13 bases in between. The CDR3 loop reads CASAFGAANYGYTF. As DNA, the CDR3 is TGTGCCAGCGCCTTTGGGGCGGCTAACTATGGCTACACCTTC.

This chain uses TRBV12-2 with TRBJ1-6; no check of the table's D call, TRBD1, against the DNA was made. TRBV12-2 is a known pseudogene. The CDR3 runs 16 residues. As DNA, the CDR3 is TGTGCAAGTCGCTTAGTATTGGGACAGGGTCTTTCACCCCTCCACTTT. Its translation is CASRLVLGQGLSPLHF.

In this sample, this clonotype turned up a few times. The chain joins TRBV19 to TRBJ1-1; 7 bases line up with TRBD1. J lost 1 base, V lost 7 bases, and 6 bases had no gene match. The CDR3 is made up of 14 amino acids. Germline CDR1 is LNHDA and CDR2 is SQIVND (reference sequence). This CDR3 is CASTDRLGNTEAFF. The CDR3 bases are TGTGCCAGTACGGACAGGTTGGGGAACACTGAAGCTTTCTTT.

CDR3 sequence reads: CASSLEQVEAFF. The CDR3 DNA sequence: TGTGCCAGCAGCTTAGAGCAGGTTGAAGCTTTCTTT. This chain uses TRBV7-9 with TRBJ1-1; D unresolved. V lost 1 base and J lost 7, with 7 bases in between. CDR3 length: 12 residues. CDR1 and CDR2 from the germline V gene are SEHNR and FQNEAQ (reference sequence).

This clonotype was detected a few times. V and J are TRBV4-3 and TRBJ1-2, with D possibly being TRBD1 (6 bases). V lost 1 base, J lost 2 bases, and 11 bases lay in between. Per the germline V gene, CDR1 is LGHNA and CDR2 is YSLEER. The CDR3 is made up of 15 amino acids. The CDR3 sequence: CASSQVQGQNYGYTF. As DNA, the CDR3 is TGCGCCAGCAGCCAAGTCCAGGGACAAAACTATGGCTACACCTTC.

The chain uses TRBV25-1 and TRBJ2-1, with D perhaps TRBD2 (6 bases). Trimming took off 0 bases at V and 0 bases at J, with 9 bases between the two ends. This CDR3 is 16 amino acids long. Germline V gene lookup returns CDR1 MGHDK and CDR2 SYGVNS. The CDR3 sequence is CASSEYAGYSYNEQFF. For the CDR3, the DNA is TGTGCCAGCAGTGAATACGCGGGGTACTCCTACAATGAGCAGTTCTTC. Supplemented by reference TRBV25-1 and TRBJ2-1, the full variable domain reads EADIYQTPRYLVIGTGKKITLECSQTMGHDKMYWYQQDPGMELHLIHYSYGVNSTEKGDLSSESTVSRIRTEHFPLTLESARPSHTSQYLCASSEYAGYSYNEQFFGPGTRLTVL.

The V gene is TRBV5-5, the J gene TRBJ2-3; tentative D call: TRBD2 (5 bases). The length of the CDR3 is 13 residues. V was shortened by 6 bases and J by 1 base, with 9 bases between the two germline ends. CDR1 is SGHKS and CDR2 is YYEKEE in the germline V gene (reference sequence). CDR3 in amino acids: CASTLSGTDTQYF. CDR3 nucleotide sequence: TGTGCCAGCACCCTTAGCGGCACAGATACGCAGTATTTT.

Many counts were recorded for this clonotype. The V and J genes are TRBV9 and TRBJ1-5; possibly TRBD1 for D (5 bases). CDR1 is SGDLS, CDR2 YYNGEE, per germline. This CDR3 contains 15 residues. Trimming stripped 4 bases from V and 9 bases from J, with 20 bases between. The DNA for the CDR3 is TGTGCCAGCAGCCCAAGGGCAGGGATTAACTCGCCCCAGCATTTT. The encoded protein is CASSPRAGINSPQHF.

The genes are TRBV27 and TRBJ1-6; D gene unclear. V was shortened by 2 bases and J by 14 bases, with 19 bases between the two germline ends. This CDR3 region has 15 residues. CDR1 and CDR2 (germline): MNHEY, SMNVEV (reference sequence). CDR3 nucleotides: TGTGCCAGCAGTTTAGTTGCCCCCCCTACATGGGCCCTCCACTTT. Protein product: CASSLVAPPTWALHF.

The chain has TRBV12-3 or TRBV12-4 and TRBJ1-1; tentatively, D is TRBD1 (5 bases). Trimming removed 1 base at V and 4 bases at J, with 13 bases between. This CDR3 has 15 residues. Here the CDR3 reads CASSLVGEGVTEAFF. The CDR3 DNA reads TGTGCCAGCAGTTTAGTGGGGGAGGGAGTCACTGAAGCTTTCTTT.

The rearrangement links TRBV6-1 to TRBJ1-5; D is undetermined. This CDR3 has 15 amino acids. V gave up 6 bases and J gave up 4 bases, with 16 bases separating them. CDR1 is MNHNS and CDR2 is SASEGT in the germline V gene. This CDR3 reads CASRGSFSPNQPQHF. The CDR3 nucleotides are TGTGCCAGCAGGGGCAGCTTCAGCCCTAATCAGCCCCAGCATTTT.

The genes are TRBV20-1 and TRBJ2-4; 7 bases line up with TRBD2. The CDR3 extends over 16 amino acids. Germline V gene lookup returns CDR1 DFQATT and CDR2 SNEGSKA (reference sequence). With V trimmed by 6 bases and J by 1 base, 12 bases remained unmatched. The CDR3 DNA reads TGCAGTGCCCAGAGGGAGGGCTTAATCGCCAAAAACATTCAGTACTTC. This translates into CSAQREGLIAKNIQYF.

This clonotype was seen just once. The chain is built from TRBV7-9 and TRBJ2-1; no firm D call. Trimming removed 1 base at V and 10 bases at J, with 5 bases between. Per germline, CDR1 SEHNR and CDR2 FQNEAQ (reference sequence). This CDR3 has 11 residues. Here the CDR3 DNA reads TGTGCCAGCAGCTTAGATGTGGAGCAGTTCTTC. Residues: CASSLDVEQFF. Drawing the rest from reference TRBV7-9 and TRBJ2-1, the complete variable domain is DTGVSQNPRHKITKRGQNVTFRCDPISEHNRLYWYRQTLGQGPEFLTYFQNEAQLEKSRLLSDRFSAERPKGSFSTLEIQRTEQGDSAMYLCASSLDVEQFFGPGTRLTVL.

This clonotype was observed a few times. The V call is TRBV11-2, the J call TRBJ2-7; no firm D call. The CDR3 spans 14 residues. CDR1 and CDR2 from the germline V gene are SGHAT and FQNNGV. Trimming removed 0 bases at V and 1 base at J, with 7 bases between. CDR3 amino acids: CASSLERTSYEQYV. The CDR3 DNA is TGTGCCAGCAGCTTAGAGAGGACGTCCTACGAGCAGTACGTC.

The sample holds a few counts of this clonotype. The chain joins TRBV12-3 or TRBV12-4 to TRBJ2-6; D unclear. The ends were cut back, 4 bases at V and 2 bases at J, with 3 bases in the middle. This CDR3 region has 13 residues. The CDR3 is CASSSAGANVLTF. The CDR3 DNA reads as TGTGCCAGCAGTTCTGCTGGGGCCAACGTCCTGACTTTC.

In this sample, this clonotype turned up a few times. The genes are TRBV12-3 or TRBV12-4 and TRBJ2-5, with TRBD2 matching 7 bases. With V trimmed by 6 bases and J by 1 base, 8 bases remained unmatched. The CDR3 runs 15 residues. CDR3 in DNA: TGTGCCAGCAGCTTCGGGGGGACGACCCAAGAGACCCAGTACTTC. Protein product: CASSFGGTTQETQYF.

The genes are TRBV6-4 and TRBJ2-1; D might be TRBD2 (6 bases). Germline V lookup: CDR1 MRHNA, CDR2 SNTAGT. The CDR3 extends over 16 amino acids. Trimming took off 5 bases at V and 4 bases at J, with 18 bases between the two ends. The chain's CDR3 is CASSPLVVAAYNEQFF. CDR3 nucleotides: TGTGCCAGCAGTCCCCTTGTGGTAGCGGCTTACAATGAGCAGTTCTTC.